This T cell receptor (beta chain) was sequenced for a study of shared clonotypes between healthy human individuals (TCRdb year 2020). Broadly, across the study: The cohort included three men and two women between 18 and 49 years of age. Blood TCR repertoires of roughly five healthy adults were deeply sequenced to estimate repertoire size and the extent of clonotype sharing between individuals. Different laboratories and diverse techniques were used to prepare libraries and sequence TCR repertoires, to increase sequencing depth and limit assay-specific biases. For each donor, three plates each were used for CD4 naive and CD4 memory, two plates were used for CD8 naive, and one plate was used for CD8 memory. Per donor, leukapheresis produced somewhere between about 0.85 and 9.5 billion PBMCs.

Donors were healthy HIV-negative adults with no recently reported acute infections or vaccinations. Every donor was a Caucasian adult living in Nashville, Tennessee, USA. CD4+ T cells were enriched by magnetic negative selection; naive cells were then positively selected on CD45RA, and the negative fraction formed the memory subset. After blood collection by leukapheresis, PBMCs were isolated using Ficoll-Histopaque density gradient centrifugation and then cryopreserved in the vapor phase of liquid nitrogen. Purity and quantity of every magnetically sorted T cell population were checked by analytical flow cytometry. Genomic DNA was isolated from each sorted fraction and quantified by UV absorbance on a Nanodrop 2000c. Broader findings and caveats from the paper: Estimated clonotype richness was generally larger for naive than for memory subsets. Even with the large sequencing depth, rarefaction of the sorted-subset datasets indicated that sequencing was incomplete. Sampling was restricted to blood, and TCR repertoires in tissue are likely to differ from TCR repertoires in blood. Roughly 5% of naive CD4, approximately 3.7% of naive CD8, roughly 2.4% of memory CD4, and approximately 0.39% of memory CD8 clonotypes were shared across four donors. Pairwise subsampling indicated that sequencing depth was expected to affect the degree of clonotype sharing among donors. Compared with non-shared clonotypes, the clonotypes found in all four sorted-subset donors had higher generation probabilities. Because the study included only a small number of donors, the genetic and exposure-history diversity represented was limited.

On this clone: The antigen this receptor binds is unknown. Base qualities were left out, and no much larger clone turns up one base away.

The CDR3 sequence holds 15 residues, the cysteine and phenylalanine included. Of the read, only the CDR3 DNA is kept; its 45 bases are in frame from base 1. Trimming takes 0 bases from V and 2 bases from J, and the germline ends sit 11 bases apart. According to the germline V gene (reference sequence), CDR1 reads SEHNR and CDR2 reads FQNEAQ. Using the deep immunoSEQ assay, TCR CDR3 regions were amplified from genomic DNA by multiplex PCR. Extracted genomic DNA from each cell subset was spread evenly across all wells of several immunoSEQ 96-well plates, with each plate serving as a replicate. Each replicate PCR for sorted subsets received roughly 200 ng genomic DNA, equal to around 32,000 T cell genomes. The purified libraries were quantified using a Qubit 3.0 fluorometer, sized with a Bioanalyzer 2100, and then quantified again using the KAPA Library Quantification kit. A separate single-read 150-cycle Illumina NextSeq 550 flow cell was used to sequence each immunoSEQ 96-well plate. Per the source publication's procedure: Because the immunoSEQ output held only junctional sequences and lacked quality scores, the filtering could not match the filtering applied to full-length reads. Sequences were annotated with PyIR, a Python wrapper for IgBLAST v1.9, and V/J genes and CDR3 were assigned using IMGT germline references. Reads were filtered out if the reads had weak V/J assignments (E-value above 1e-6), no CDR3, stop codons, out-of-frame junctions, or ambiguous translated residues. A V3J clonotype was defined by an identical inferred V gene, J gene, and CDR3 amino acid sequence. Percentage overlap between repertoires was calculated by dividing the number of shared unique clonotypes by the size of the smaller repertoire. Richness of each repertoire was evaluated using RTK rarefaction, the Chao1 estimator, and Recon v2.1 estimates of unobserved clonotypes. OLGA was used to compute generation probabilities for all TCRbeta clonotypes that the gDNA method yielded from a handful of donors. TCRdb took over this immuneACCESS table, retaining in-frame rearrangements with V and J assigned. Such tables are incomplete; in checked studies, under half of the missing clones stem from an unresolved V gene, and the remainder is unexplained. That table supplies the V and J calls and clone size; D and trimming were determined from the DNA. Across this sample there are 2 million to 2.5 million clones, with around 95% seen only once. The top ten hold less than 0.15% of the sample.

The chain links TRBV7-9 with TRBJ2-7; the D region possibly corresponds to TRBD1 (5 bases align). The sample was naive CD4+ T cells sorted from blood. The label giving this sample's cell subset or site can be read as: CD45RA+ positively selected. The receptor's source is a man between 18 and 35 years old in good health. CDR3 reads: CASSLAPAGTYEQYF. The nucleotides are TGTGCCAGCAGCTTAGCGCCGGCAGGGACCTACGAGCAGTACTTC.